This record looks at one TCR beta chain sequence and its context. Its matching antigen is unknown. The data originate from a study of cytomegalovirus exposure and HLA in healthy donors. Clones were sequenced by immunoSEQ multiplex PCR, and TCRdb holds only the in-frame ones, with some missing. The top ten hold more than 20% of the sample, which has 150,000 to 180,000 clones, approximately 86% seen once. General study findings and limits: Across donors, most TCRs were seen rarely, yet some public ones were widespread. Researchers catalogued approximately 170 TCR beta chains as cytomegalovirus-associated. According to reports, the classifier identified cytomegalovirus status with high specificity and sensitivity. As confirmed in vitro, three CMV-associated chains were specific for CMV antigens.

Input material: PBMCs. This TCR was sampled from a man aged 18-30 years in good health and CMV-seropositive.

CDR3 in DNA: TGTGCCAGCTCACCGGGACAGAGTCAGCCCCAGCATTTT. Residues: CASSPGQSQPQHF. V is TRBV18 and J is TRBJ1-5, with TRBD1 matching over 7 bases. Germline V gene data show CDR1 as KGHSH and CDR2 as LQKENI. J lost 6 bases, V lost 3 bases, and 2 bases had no gene match. The CDR3 sequence is 13 residues long.